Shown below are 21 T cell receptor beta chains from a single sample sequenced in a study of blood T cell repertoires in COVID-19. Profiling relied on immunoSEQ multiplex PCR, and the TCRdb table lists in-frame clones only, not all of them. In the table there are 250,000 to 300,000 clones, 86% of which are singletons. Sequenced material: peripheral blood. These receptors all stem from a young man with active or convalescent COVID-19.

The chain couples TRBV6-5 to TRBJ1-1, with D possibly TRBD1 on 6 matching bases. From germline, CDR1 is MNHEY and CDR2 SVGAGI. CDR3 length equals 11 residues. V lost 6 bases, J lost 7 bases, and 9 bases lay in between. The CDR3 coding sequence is TGTGCCAGCAGAGAGGACAGTGAAGCTTTCTTT. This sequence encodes CASREDSEAFF.

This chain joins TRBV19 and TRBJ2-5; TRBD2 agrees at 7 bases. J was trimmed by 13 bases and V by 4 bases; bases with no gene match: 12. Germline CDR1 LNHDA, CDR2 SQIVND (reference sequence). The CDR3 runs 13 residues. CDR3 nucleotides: TGTGCCAGTAGTACCCCCTGGGAGGGGCCGATGTACTTC. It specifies CASSTPWEGPMYF.

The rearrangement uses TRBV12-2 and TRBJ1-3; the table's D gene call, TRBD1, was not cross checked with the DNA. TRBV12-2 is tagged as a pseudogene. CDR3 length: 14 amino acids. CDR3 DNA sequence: TGTGCAAGTCGCACATTACAGAATGGAAACACCATATATTTT. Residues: CASRTLQNGNTIYF.

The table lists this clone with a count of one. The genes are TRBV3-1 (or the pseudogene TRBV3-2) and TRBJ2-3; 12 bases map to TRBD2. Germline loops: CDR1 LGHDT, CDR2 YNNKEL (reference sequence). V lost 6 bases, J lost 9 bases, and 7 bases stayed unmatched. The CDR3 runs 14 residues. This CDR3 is CASRSTSGSTTQYF. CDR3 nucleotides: TGTGCCAGCAGATCGACTAGCGGGAGTACCACGCAGTATTTT.

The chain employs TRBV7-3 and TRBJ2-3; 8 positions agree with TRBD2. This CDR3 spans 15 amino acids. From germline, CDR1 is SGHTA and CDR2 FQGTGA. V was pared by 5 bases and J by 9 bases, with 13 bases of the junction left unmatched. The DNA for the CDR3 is TGTGCCAGCAGCCAGGGCGGGGGGCCGTTCGAGACGCAGTATTTT. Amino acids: CASSQGGGPFETQYF. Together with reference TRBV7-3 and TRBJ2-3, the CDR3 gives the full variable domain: GAGVSQTPSNKVTEKGKYVELRCDPISGHTALYWYRQSLGQGPEFLIYFQGTGAADDSGLPNDRFFAVRPEGSVSTLKIQRTERGDSAVYLCASSQGGGPFETQYFGPGTRLTVL.

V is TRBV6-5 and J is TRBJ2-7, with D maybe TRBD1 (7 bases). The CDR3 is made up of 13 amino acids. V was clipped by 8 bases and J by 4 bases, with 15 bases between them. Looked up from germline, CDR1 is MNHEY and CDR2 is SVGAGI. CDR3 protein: CASWQGGRYEQYF. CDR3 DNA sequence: TGTGCCAGCTGGCAGGGGGGTCGATACGAGCAGTACTTC.

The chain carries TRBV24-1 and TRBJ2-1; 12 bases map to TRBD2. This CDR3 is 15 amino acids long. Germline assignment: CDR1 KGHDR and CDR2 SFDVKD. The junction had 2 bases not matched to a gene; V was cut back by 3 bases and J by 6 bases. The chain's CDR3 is CATSDPSGGANEQFF. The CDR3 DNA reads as TGTGCCACCAGTGATCCTAGCGGGGGGGCCAATGAGCAGTTCTTC.

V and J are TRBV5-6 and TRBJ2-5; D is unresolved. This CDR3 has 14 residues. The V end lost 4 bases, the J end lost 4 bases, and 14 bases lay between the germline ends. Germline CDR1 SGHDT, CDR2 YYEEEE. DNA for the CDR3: TGTGCCAGCAGCCGCGGTTCCCCCGGAGAGACCCAGTACTTC. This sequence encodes CASSRGSPGETQYF.

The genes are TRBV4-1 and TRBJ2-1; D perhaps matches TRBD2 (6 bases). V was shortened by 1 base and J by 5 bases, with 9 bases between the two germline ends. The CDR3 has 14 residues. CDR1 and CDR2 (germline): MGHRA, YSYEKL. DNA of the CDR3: TGCGCCAGCAGCCAAGCGGGAGCGGACAATGAGCAGTTCTTC. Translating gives CASSQAGADNEQFF.

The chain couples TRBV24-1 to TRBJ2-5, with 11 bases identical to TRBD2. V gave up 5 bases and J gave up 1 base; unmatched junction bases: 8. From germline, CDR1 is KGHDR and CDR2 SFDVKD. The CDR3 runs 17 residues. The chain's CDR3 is CATSARGGLAAQETQYF. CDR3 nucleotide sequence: TGTGCCACCAGTGCTAGGGGGGGACTAGCGGCCCAAGAGACCCAGTACTTC.

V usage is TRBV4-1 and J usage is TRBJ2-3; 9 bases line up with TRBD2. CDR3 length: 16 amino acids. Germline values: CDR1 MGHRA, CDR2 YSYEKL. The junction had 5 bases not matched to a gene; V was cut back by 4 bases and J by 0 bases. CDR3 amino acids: CASSPTTSGSTDTQYF. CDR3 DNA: TGCGCCAGCAGCCCAACGACTAGCGGCAGCACAGATACGCAGTATTTT.

CDR3 coding DNA: TGCAGCAGGGCCGACAGTTCCACAGATACGCAGTATTTT. Translation: CSRADSSTDTQYF. V and J are TRBV29-1 and TRBJ2-3; TRBD1 is a possible D gene (5 bases). Trimming pared 8 bases from V and 2 bases from J, leaving 14 bases between. The V gene's germline CDR1 is SQVTM and CDR2 ANQGSEA. CDR3 length: 13 amino acids.

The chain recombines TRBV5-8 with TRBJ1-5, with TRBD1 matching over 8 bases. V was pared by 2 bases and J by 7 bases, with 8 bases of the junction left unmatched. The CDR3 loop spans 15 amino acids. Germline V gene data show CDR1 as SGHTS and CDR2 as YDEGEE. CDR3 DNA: TGTGCCAGCAGCTTATCAGGGGGCGGAGGGCAGCCCCAGCATTTT. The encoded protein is CASSLSGGGGQPQHF.

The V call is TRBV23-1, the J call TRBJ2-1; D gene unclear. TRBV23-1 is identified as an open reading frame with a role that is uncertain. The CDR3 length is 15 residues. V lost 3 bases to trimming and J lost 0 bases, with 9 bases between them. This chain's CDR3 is CASSHLSGSYNEQFF. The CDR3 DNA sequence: TGCGCCAGCAGTCACTTGTCGGGCTCCTACAATGAGCAGTTCTTC.

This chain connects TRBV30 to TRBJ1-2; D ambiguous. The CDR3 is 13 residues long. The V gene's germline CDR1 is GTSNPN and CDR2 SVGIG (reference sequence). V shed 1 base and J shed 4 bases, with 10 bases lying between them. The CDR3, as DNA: TGTGCCTGGAGTGCTGGGCGGGGCTATGGCTACACCTTC. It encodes CAWSAGRGYGYTF.

This CDR3 reads CASGLSSFGQPQHF. CDR3 coding DNA: TGTGCTAGTGGTTTGTCGTCATTTGGCCAGCCCCAGCATTTT. This chain joins TRBV12-5 and TRBJ1-5; D remains ambiguous. CDR3 length equals 14 residues. Germline lookup yields CDR1 LGHNT and CDR2 FRNRAP. Trimming pared 2 bases from V and 7 bases from J, leaving 12 bases between.

CDR3 DNA: TGTGCCAGCAGCCAAGGGGAGACGGCCGGGGAGCTGTTTTTT. It yields the protein CASSQGETAGELFF. The V call is TRBV3-1 (or the pseudogene TRBV3-2), the J call TRBJ2-2; D might be TRBD2 (5 bases). Germline V CDR1 and CDR2: LGHDT, YNNKEL (reference sequence). Between the trimmed V and J ends, which lost 1 base and 6 bases, there was a span of 9 bases. The CDR3 runs to 14 residues.

The CDR3, as DNA: TGTGCCAGCAGGGGGACAGGCGGATACGAGCAGTACTTC. Translated: CASRGTGGYEQYF. The chain recombines TRBV12-3 or TRBV12-4 with TRBJ2-7; 8 nucleotides align to TRBD1. The CDR3 contains 13 residues. V shed 6 bases, J shed 4 bases, and the junction held 5 bases outside the gene matches.

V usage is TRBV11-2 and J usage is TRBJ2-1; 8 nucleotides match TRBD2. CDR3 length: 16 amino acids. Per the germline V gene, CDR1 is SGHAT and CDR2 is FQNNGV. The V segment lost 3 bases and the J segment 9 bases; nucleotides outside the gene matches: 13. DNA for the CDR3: TGTGCCAGCAGCTTTCGTCGGGAGGGTATAATGGCTGAGCAGTTCTTC. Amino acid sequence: CASSFRREGIMAEQFF. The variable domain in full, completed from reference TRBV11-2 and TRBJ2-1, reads EAGVAQSPRYKIIEKRQSVAFWCNPISGHATLYWYQQILGQGPKLLIQFQNNGVVDDSQLPKDRFSAERLKGVDSTLKIQPAKLEDSAVYLCASSFRREGIMAEQFFGPGTRLTVL.

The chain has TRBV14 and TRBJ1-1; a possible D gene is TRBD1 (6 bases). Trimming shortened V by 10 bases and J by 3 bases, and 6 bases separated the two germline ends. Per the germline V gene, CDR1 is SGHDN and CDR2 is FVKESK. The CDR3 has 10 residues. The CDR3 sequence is CATGDTEAFF. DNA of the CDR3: TGTGCCACAGGGGACACTGAAGCTTTCTTT.

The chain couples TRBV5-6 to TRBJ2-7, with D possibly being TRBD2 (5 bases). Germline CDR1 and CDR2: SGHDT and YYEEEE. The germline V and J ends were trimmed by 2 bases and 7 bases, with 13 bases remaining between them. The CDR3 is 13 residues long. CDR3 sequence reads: CASSFRGRWEQYF. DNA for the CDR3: TGTGCCAGCAGCTTTCGGGGTAGGTGGGAGCAGTACTTC.